Sequencing of this T cell receptor beta chain was carried out in a study of CD8 T cells in ankylosing spondylitis. This clonotype was seen at least ten times. Its antigen is currently unknown. Study-level points and caveats: A TCR beta motif of fewer than ten highly homologous variants seemed to mark ankylosing spondylitis blood.

Libraries for TCR beta were made by quantitative 5'-RACE with molecular barcodes. TCRdb passed the 5' RACE reads through MiXCR, listing each CDR3 protein once. Here the sample spans more than 400,000 distinct CDR3 sequences, approximately 5% being singletons. Germline CDR1 is MDHEN and CDR2 is SYDVKM. J lost 4 bases, V lost 2 bases, and 4 bases had no gene match. This CDR3 comprises 14 residues. What was sequenced was blood, either unsorted or a sorted T cell fraction (not recorded which). J is TRBJ2-5 and V is TRBV28, with 7 bases aligning to TRBD2. This clonotype originated in a male donor with ankylosing spondylitis. CDR3: CASSLRPSGETQYF. CDR3 DNA sequence: TGTGCCAGCAGTTTAAGGCCTAGCGGAGAGACCCAGTACTTC.